This T cell receptor (beta chain) was documented in a study of shared clonotypes between healthy human individuals. Turning to the study itself: Donor ages ranged 18 to 49 years: a couple of women, a few men. Notes on the study in general: Relative to clonotypes present in all four donors, those not shared had lower generation probabilities.

Note on this clone: Its antigen is undetermined.

This CDR3 region has 15 residues. J gave up 6 bases and V 0 bases, and 5 bases lay outside the gene matches. Germline assignment: CDR1 MGHRA and CDR2 YSYEKL. Clones were sequenced by immunoSEQ multiplex PCR, and TCRdb holds only the in-frame ones, with some missing. The sample lists around 2,000,000 clones, about 95% seen once, with roughly 1.1% in the top ten. In the naive CD8 group, cells lacked CD45RO and were positively selected for CCR7, so terminally differentiated effector memory CD45RA+ cells were left out. The chain combines TRBV4-1 with TRBJ2-7; 10 bases are a match to TRBD2. The source of this sequence is a man aged 18-30 years in good health. Sequenced sample: naive CD8+ T cells sorted from blood. CDR3 residues: CASSQEWLAGVEQYF. The CDR3 coding sequence is TGCGCCAGCAGCCAAGAATGGCTAGCGGGAGTCGAGCAGTACTTC.